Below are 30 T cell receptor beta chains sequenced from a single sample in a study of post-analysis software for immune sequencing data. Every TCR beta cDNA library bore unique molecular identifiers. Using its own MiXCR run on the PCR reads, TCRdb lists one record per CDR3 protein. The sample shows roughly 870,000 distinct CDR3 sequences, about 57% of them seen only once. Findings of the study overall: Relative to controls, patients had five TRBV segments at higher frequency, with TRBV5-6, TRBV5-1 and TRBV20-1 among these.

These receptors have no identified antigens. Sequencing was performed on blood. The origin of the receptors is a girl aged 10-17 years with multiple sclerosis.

The CDR3 region has the DNA TGTGCCAGCAGCTTAGGGCGATGGGGACACACAGATACGCAGTATTTT. It specifies CASSLGRWGHTDTQYF. The chain is built from TRBV11-2 and TRBJ2-3; maybe TRBD1 (6 bases). Germline CDR1 SGHAT, CDR2 FQNNGV. The CDR3 sequence is 16 residues long. Between the trimmed V and J ends, which lost 1 base and 2 bases, there was a span of 13 bases.

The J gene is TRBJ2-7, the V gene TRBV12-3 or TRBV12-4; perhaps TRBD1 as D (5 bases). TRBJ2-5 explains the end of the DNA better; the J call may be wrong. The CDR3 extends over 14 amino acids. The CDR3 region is CASSSDWGAETQYF. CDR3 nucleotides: TGTGCCAGCAGTAGCGACTGGGGCGCAGAGACCCAGTACTTC.

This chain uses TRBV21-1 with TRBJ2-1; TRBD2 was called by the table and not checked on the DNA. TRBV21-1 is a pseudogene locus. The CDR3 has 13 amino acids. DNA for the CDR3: TGTGCCAGCAGCAAAGGGGACGGCCTCAAGCAGTTCTTC. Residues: CASSKGDGLKQFF.

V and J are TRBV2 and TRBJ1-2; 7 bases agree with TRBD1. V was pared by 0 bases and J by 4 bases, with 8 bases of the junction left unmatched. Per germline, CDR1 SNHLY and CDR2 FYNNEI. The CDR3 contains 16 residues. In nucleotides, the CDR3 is TGTGCCAGCAGTGAAGCGCTTGGCAGGGGGATCTATGGCTACACCTTC. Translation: CASSEALGRGIYGYTF.

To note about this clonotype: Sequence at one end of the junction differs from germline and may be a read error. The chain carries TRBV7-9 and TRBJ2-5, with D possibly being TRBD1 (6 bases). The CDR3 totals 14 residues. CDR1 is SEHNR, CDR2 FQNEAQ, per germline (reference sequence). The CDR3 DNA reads TGCGCCAGCAGCTTGGCCGCAGGGGAAGAGACCCAGTACTTC. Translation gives CASSLAAGEETQYF.

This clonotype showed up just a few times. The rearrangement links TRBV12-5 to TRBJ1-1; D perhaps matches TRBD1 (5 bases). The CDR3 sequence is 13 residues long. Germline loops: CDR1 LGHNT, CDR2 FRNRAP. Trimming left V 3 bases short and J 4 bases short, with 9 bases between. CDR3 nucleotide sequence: TGTGCTAGTGGTTTCGGGGGGAGCACTGAAGCTTTCTTT. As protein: CASGFGGSTEAFF.

CDR3 nucleotides: TGCAGTGCTAGAGGACACCGCGTATCGAGGGAGACCCAGTACTTC. Amino acid sequence: CSARGHRVSRETQYF. This chain joins TRBV20-1 and TRBJ2-5, with no clear D. Looked up from germline, CDR1 is DFQATT and CDR2 is SNEGSKA (reference sequence). The CDR3 runs 15 residues. Trimming shortened V by 1 base and J by 5 bases, and 17 bases separated the two germline ends.

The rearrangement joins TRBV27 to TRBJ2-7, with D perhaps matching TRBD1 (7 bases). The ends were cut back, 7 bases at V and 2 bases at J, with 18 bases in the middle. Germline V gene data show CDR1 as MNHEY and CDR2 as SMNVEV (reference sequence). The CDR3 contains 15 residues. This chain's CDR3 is CASKAGQSLPYEQYF. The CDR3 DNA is TGTGCCAGCAAGGCGGGACAGTCTCTCCCCTACGAGCAGTACTTC.

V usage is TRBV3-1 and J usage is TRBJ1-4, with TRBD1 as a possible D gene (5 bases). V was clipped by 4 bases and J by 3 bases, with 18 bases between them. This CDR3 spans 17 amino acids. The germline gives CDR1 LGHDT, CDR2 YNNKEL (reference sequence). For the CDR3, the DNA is TGTGCCAGCAGCCGAGGGACCTCGGGACGAGCTAATGAAAAACTGTTTTTT. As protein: CASSRGTSGRANEKLFF.

The CDR3 region is CSASLGLAGGRDTQYF. Written as DNA, the CDR3 is TGCAGTGCTAGTCTAGGACTAGCGGGGGGGCGGGATACGCAGTATTTT. The V and J genes are TRBV20-1 and TRBJ2-3; 15 bases are a match to TRBD2. Germline CDR1 and CDR2: DFQATT and SNEGSKA (reference sequence). V lost 3 bases, J lost 6 bases, and 7 bases stayed unmatched. The CDR3 is made up of 16 amino acids.

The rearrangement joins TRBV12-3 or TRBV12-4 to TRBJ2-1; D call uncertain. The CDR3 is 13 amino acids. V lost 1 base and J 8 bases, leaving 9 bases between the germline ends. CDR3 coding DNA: TGTGCCAGCAGTTTAGAGTGGAGTTATGAGCAGTTCTTC. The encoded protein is CASSLEWSYEQFF.

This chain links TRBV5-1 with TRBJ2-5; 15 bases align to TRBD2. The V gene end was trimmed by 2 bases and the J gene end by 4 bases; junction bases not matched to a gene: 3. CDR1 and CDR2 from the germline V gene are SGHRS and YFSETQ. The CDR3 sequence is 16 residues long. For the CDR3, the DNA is TGCGCCAGCAGCTTATGGACTAGCGGGGGGGCAGAGACCCAGTACTTC. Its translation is CASSLWTSGGAETQYF.

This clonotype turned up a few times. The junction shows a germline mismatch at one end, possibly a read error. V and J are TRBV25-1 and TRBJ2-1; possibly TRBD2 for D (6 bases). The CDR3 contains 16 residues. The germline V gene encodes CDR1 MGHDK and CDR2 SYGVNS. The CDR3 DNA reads TGTGCCAGCAGTGAATATCTAGGGAGGTCCTACAATGAGCGGTTCTTC. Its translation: CASSEYLGRSYNERFF.

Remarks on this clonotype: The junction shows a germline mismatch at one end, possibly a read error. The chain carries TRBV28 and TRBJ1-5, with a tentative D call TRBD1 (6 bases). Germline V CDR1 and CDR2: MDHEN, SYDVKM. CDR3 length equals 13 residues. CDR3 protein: CAGRMTGNQPQHF. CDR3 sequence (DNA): TGTGCCGGCAGAATGACAGGTAATCAGCCCCAGCATTTT.

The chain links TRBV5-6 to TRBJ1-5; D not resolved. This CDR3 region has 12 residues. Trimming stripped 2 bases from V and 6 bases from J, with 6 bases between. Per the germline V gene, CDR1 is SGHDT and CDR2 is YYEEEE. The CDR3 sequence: CASSFGGQPQHF. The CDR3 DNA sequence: TGTGCCAGCAGCTTCGGCGGTCAGCCCCAGCATTTT.

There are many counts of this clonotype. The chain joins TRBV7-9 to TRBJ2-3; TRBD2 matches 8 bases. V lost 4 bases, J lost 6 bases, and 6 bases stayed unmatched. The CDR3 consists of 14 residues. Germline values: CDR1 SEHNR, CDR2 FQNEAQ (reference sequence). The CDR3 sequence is CASSSQRTSDTQYF. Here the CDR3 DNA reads TGTGCCAGCAGCTCCCAGCGGACTAGCGATACGCAGTATTTT.

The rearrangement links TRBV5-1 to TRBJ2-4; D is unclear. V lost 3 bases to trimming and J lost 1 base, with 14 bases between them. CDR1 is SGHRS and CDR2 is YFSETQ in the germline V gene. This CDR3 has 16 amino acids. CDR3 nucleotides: TGCGCCAGCAGCTCAGACACGACGGGCGCCAAAAACATTCAGTACTTC. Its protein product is CASSSDTTGAKNIQYF.

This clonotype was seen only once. DNA of the CDR3: TGTGCCAGCAGTTCACGGGAGGTCTACAATGAGCAGTTCTTC. Protein: CASSSREVYNEQFF. The V and J genes are TRBV6-6 and TRBJ2-1; TRBD2 aligns across 7 bases. The CDR3 spans 14 residues. Germline lookup yields CDR1 MNHNY and CDR2 SVGAGI (reference sequence). J lost 3 bases, V lost 4 bases, and 3 bases had no gene match.

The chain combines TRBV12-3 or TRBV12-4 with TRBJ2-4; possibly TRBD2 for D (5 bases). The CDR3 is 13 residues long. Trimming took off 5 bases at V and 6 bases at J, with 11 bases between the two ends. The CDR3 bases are TGTGCCAGCAGTCCCGGAGGTGGAAACATTCAGTACTTC. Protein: CASSPGGGNIQYF.

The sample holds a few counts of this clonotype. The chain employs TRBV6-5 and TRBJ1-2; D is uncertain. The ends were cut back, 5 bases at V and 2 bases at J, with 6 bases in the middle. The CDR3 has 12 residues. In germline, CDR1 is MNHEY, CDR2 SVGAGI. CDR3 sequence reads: CASSDYNYGYTF. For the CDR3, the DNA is TGTGCCAGCAGTGACTACAACTATGGCTACACCTTC.

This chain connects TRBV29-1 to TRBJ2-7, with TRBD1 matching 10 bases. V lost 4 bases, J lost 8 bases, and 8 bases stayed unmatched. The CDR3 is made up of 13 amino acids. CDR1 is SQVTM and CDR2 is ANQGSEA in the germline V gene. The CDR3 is CSVASTGQGQQYF. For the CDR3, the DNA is TGCAGCGTTGCCTCAACGGGACAGGGGCAGCAGTACTTC.

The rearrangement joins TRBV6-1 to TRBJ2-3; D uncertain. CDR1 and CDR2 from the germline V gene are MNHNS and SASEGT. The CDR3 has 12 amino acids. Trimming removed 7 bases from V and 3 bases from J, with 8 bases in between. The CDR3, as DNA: TGTGCCAGCATCGGTCTAACAGATACGCAGTATTTT. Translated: CASIGLTDTQYF.

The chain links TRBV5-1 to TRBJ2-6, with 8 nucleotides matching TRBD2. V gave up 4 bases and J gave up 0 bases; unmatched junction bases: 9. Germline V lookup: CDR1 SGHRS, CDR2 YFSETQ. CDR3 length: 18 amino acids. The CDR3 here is CASSRELAGTSGANVLTF. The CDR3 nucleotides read TGCGCCAGCAGCCGGGAGTTAGCGGGGACCTCTGGGGCCAACGTCCTGACTTTC.

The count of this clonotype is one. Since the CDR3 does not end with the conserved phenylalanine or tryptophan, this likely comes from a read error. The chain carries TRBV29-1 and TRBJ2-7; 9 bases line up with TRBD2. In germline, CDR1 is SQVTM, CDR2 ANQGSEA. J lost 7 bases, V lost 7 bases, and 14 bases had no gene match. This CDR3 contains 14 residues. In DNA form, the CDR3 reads TGCAGCGGCCGTGGGCTAGCGGGAATCAATGAGCAGTACTCC. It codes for CSGRGLAGINEQYS.

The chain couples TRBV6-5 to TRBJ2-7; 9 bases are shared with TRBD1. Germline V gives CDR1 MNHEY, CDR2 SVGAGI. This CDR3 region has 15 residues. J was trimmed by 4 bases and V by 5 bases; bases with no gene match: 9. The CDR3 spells CASSKTPGTGYEQYF. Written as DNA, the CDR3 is TGTGCCAGCAGTAAGACGCCCGGGACAGGGTACGAGCAGTACTTC.

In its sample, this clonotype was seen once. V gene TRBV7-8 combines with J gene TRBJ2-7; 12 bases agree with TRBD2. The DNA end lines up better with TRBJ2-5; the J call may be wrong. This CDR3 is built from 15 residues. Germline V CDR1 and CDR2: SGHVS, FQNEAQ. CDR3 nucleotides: TGTGCCAGCAGCGAGCTAGCGGGGGGGATGGAGACCCAGTACTTC. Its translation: CASSELAGGMETQYF.

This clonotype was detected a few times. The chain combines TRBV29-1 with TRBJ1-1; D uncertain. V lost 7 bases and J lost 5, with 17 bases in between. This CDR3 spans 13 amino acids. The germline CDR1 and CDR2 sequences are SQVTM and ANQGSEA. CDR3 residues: CSASRGYGTEAFF. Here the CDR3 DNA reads TGCAGCGCTTCTCGAGGGTATGGGACTGAAGCTTTCTTT.

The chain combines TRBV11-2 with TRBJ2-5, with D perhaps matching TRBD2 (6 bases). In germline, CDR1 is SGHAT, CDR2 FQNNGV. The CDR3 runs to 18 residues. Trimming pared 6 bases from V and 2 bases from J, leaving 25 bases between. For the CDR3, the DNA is TGTGCCAGCAGTTCTAGGAGGGTGAGGGTAGGATTTCAAGAGACCCAGTACTTC. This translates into CASSSRRVRVGFQETQYF.

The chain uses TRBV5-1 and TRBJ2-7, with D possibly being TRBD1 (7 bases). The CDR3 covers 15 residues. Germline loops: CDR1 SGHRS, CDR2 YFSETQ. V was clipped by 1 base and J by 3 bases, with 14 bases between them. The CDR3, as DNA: TGCGCCAGCAGCTTGAGGAGGGGGCGAGGCTACGAGCAGTACTTC. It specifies CASSLRRGRGYEQYF.

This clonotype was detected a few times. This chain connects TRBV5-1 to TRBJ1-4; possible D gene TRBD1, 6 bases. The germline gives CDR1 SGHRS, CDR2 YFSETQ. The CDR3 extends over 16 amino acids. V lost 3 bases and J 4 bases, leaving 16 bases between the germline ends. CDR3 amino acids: CASSWETGSGNEKLFF. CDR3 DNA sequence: TGCGCCAGCAGCTGGGAAACAGGGTCCGGTAATGAAAAACTGTTTTTT.